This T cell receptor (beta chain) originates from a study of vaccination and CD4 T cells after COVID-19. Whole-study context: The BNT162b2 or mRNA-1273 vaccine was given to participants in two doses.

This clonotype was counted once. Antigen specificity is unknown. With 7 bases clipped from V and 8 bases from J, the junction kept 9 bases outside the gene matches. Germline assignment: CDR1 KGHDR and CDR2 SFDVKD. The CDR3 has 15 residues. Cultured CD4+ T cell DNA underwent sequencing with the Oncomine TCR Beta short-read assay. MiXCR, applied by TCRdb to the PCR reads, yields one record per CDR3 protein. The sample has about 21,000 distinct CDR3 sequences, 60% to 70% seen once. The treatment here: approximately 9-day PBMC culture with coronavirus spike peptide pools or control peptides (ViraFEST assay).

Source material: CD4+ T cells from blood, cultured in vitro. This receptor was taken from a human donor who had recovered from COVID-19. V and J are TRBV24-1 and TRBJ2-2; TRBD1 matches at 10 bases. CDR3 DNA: TGTGCCACCAGCAATCCGGGACAGGGGTCTGGGGAGCTGTTTTTT. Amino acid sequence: CATSNPGQGSGELFF.